Detailed here is one TCR beta chain. Its cognate antigen is unknown. Clones were sequenced by immunoSEQ multiplex PCR, and TCRdb holds only the in-frame ones, with some missing. The repertoire consists of around 30,000 clones, with about 80% occurring once and the leading ten covering less than 4%. The CDR3 has 15 amino acids. In germline, CDR1 is LGHNT, CDR2 FRNRAP. V lost 2 bases to trimming and J lost 5 bases, with 13 bases between them. The entry originates in a study of graft-versus-host responses after intestinal transplantation. Study as a whole: Every recipient underwent anti-thymocyte globulin induction, then tacrolimus and steroids for around three years.

Study-wide results and caveats: Association was observed between peak circulating GvH clone levels and early post-transplant HvG declines. GvH clones appeared in recipient marrow, some first in ileum or blood. Some patients had graft-donor T cell macrochimerism, and their allografts showed high graft-versus-host to host-versus-graft clonal ratios.

Intraepithelial and lamina propria lymphocytes were released after the graft tissue was processed. The TCR comes from a human patient who received an intestinal transplant, so some T cells may come from the graft donor. This specimen was ileum tissue, taken 98 days after intestinal transplantation. The chain combines TRBV12-5 with TRBJ1-5, with D possibly TRBD1 on 6 matching bases. CDR3 nucleotide sequence: TGTGCTAGTGGTTTGCTAACGGGGGGCGATCAGCCCCAGCATTTT. This translates into CASGLLTGGDQPQHF.